This T cell receptor (beta chain) is from a study of cytomegalovirus exposure and HLA in healthy donors. Study information: Early released data had 80 million or so unique TCRs, all coming from HLA-typed donors. General study findings and limits: Common viral pathogens were later found to be apparently linked to several of the most significant clusters. Later analysis revealed greater clonal expansion in HLA-associated TCR beta chains than in equally common others.

PCR amplification relied on 60 Vbeta primers (plus 13 Jbeta primers). Profiling relied on immunoSEQ multiplex PCR, and the TCRdb table lists in-frame clones only, not all of them. The sample records about 160,000 clones, about two thirds being singletons. Germline CDR1 is GTSNPN and CDR2 is SVGIG (reference sequence). Between the trimmed V and J ends, which lost 3 bases and 0 bases, there was a span of 10 bases. This CDR3 is 14 amino acids long. This clone was found a few times. Its antigen remains unidentified. The V and J genes are TRBV30 and TRBJ2-3; no clear D. The receptor's source is a woman in her thirties in good health and CMV-seronegative. Sequenced: PBMCs. CDR3 sequence reads: CAWRYRTSTDTQYF. The CDR3 bases are TGTGCCTGGAGGTACAGAACTAGCACAGATACGCAGTATTTT.